Detailed here is one TCR beta chain. CDR3 size: 14 residues. In germline, CDR1 is SGHRS, CDR2 YFSETQ. V dropped 4 bases and J dropped 6; count of bases not matched to a gene: 7. The source of the sample is a study of cytomegalovirus exposure and HLA in healthy donors. The PCR used 60 Vbeta and 13 Jbeta primers. The repertoire was sequenced with immunoSEQ multiplex PCR; TCRdb's copy has only in-frame clones and lacks some. Of about 160,000 clones listed, around four fifths are singletons. Sequencing input: PBMCs. This clonotype was sampled from a woman younger than 45 in good health and CMV-seronegative. The chain carries TRBV5-1 and TRBJ2-7, with 10 bases aligning to TRBD1. The CDR3 coding sequence is TGCGCCAGCAGCCCGGGGACAGGGGCCCTCGAGCAGTACTTC. Translated, it gives CASSPGTGALEQYF. Looking up the rest from reference TRBV5-1 and TRBJ2-7 gives the full variable domain: KAGVTQTPRYLIKTRGQQVTLSCSPISGHRSVSWYQQTPGQGLQFLFEYFSETQRNKGNFPGRFSGRQFSNSRSEMNVSTLELGDSALYLCASSPGTGALEQYFGPGTRLTVT.